This TCR beta chain is drawn from a study of cytomegalovirus exposure and HLA in healthy donors. Broader study findings: The authors assumed roughly uniform sequencing depth across donors for presence/absence analyses. Specificity of a few CMV-associated chains for CMV antigens was verified in vitro. A later analysis found most CMV-associated TCR beta chains apparently HLA-restricted.

PCR primers comprised 60 Vbeta and 13 Jbeta primers. Assay: immunoSEQ multiplex PCR; the TCRdb copy retains only in-frame clones and omits some. The table lists 250,000 to 300,000 clones, about nine tenths of them singletons, with about 1.8% in the top ten. The CDR3 loop spans 16 amino acids. The V gene lost 0 bases and the J gene lost 0 bases, with 10 bases spanning the gap. CDR1 and CDR2 from the germline V gene are SGHRS and YFSETQ. In regard to this clone: Antigen: not known.

Sequenced input: PBMCs. The chain recombines TRBV5-1 with TRBJ2-1; no clear D gene. The TCR sequence derives from a girl aged 2-9 years in good health and CMV-seronegative. The CDR3 coding sequence is TGCGCCAGCAGCTTGGTCGGGTCAATCTCCTACAATGAGCAGTTCTTC. Translated, it gives CASSLVGSISYNEQFF.